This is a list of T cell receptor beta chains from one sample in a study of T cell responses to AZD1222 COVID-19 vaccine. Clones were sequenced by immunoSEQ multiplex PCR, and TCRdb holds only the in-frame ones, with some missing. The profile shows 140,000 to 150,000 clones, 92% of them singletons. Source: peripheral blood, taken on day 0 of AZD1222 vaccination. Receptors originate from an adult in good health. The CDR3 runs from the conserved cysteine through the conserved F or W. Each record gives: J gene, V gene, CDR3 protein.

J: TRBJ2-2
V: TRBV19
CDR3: CATRTINTGELFF

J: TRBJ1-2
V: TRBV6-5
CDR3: CASTNRAGYTF

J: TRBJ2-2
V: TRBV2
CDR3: CASSDREGAGELFF

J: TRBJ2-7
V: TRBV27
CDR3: CASLDRGSGEQYF

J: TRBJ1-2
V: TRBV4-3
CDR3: CASSLVQGSYYGYTF

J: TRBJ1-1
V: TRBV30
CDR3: CAWSEGRGAGEAFF

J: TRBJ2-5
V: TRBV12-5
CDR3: CASGFGGETQYF

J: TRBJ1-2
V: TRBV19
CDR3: CASSIVEGDRYGYTF

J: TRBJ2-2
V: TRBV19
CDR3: CASSIPAWASGNTGELFF

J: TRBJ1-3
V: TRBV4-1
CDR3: CASSQEGTSRSGNTIYF

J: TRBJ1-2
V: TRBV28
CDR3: CASSFGGNYGYTF

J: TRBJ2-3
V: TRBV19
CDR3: CASSTRSPLGQGVTDTQYF

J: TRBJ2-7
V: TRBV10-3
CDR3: CAISGIAGVTYEQYF

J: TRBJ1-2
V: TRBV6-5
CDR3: CASSRAEANYGYTF

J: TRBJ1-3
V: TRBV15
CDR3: CATSRDRGTGNTIYF

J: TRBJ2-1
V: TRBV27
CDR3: CASSFRLSGTSGRLNEQFF

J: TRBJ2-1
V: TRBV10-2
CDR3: CASRTSGNSYNEQFF

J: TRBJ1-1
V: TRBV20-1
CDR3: CSAGGQFETFF

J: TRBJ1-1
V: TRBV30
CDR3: CAWSLGVNTEAFF

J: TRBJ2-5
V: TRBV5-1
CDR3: CASSLAEVSKETQYF

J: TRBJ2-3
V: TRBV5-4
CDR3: CAISSGRDVTDTQYF

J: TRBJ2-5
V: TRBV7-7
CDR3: CASSFRTGPQETQYF

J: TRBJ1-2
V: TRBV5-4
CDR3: CASSLWGTDGYTF

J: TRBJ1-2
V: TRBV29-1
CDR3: CSVRDGVYGYTF

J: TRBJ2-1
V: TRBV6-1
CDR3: CASSEVGPGSYNEQFF

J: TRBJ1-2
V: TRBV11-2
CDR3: CASSSMEVRDRINYGYTF

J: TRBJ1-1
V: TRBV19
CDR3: CASSIAAGRANTEAFF

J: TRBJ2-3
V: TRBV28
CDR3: CASSEGTGGTQYF

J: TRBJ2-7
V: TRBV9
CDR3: CASSVSRGGRGDEQYF

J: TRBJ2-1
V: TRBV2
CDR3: CASSVQAASYNEQFF

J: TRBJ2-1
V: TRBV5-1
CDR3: CASSYPGKGDYNEQFF

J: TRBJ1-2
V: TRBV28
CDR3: CASSRARAWGGNYGYTF

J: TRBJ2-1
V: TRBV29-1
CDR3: CSVAAGGQGSSYNEQFF

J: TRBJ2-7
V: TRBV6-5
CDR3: CASRPGLATSYEQYF

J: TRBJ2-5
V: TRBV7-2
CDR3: CASSPPVETQYF

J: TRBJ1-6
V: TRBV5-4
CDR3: CASSLAPGTVPSPLHF

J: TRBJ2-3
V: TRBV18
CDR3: CASSPTSGKDTQYF

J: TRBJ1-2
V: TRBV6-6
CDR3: CASSYSTGRGGYTF

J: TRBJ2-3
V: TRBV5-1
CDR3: CASSWRGLAGTDTQYF

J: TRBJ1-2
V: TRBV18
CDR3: CASSPPTGFNYGYTF

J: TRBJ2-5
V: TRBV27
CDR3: CASSFGRDTQETQYF

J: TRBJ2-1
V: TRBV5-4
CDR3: CATTPGASGSSYNEQFF

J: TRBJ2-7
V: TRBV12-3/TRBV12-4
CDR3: CASSLRSEQYF

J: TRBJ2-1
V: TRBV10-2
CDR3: CASSPQLTSVRNEQFF

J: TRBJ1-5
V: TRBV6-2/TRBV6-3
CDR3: CASSYPTGRYQPQHF

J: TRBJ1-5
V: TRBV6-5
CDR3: CASGKTGTNQPQHF

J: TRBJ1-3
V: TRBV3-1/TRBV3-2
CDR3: CASSLGRAKGNTIYF

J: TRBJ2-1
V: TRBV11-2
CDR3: CASSFGGTNYNEQFF

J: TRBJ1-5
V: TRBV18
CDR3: CASSPNSLAAGQPQHF

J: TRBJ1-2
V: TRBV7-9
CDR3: CASSSQGLSNYGYTF